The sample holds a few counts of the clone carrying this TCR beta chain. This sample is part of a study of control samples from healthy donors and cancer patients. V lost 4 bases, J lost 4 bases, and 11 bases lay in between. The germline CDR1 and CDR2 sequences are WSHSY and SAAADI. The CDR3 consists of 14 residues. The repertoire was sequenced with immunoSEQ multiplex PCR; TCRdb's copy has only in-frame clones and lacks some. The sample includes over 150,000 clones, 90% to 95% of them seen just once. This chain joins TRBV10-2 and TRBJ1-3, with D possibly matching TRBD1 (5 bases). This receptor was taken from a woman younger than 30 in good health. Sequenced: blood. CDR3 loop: CASSGDGGGNTIYF. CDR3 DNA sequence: TGCGCCAGCAGTGGGGACGGAGGCGGAAACACCATATATTTT.